This T cell receptor beta chain emerged from a study of blood T cell repertoires in COVID-19. Study at large: Whether acute or convalescent, the COVID-19 samples came from the United States, Italy and Spain. T cells, B-cell-depleted T cells, or PBMCs provided the cDNA or gDNA that served as material.

Authors' analysis steps: The authors estimated nucleated cell counts from reference gene primer amplification. Generated by immunoSEQ multiplex PCR, the TCRdb table keeps only in-frame clones and is missing some. V, J and clone size are taken as reported in that table, and D and trimming were inferred from the DNA itself. The sample carries about 130,000 clones, about 81% recorded once. The sample consisted of peripheral blood. This sequence originates from a woman aged 45-65 years with acute or convalescent COVID-19.

CDR3 loop: CASSQSLSGRIPYNEQFF. CDR3 nucleotide sequence: TGCGCCAGCAGCCAATCCCTTAGCGGGAGAATTCCCTACAATGAGCAGTTCTTC. This chain connects TRBV4-1 to TRBJ2-1; 9 bases match TRBD2. CDR1 is MGHRA and CDR2 is YSYEKL in the germline V gene. The CDR3 sequence is 18 residues long. V gave up 2 bases and J gave up 2 bases; unmatched junction bases: 10.